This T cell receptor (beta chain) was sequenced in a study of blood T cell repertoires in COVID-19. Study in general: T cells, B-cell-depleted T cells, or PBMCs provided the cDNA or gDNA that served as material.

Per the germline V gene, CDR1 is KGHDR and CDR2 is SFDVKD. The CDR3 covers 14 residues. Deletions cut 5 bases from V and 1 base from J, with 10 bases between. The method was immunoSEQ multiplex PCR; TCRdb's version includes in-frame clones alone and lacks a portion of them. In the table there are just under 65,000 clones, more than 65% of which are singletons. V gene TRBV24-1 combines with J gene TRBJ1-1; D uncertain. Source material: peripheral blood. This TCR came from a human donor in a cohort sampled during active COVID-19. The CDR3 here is CATSVERTNTEAFF. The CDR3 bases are TGTGCCACCAGTGTCGAGCGGACGAACACTGAAGCTTTCTTT.